A single sample gave rise to the 18 T cell receptor beta chains below, sequenced in a study of T cell repertoires in cytomegalovirus infection. No antigens are known for them. TCRdb reanalysed the reads using MiXCR and keeps one entry per CDR3 protein. The data hold about 740,000 distinct CDR3 sequences, with around 31% observed a single time. The specimen comprised cultured PBMCs, sampled from culture after CMV antigen stimulation. The receptors were gathered from a human donor in good health (CMV status not recorded). Some clones in this sample may be carry-over from other donors' samples.

The chain couples TRBV7-2 to TRBJ2-5; 8 nucleotides align to TRBD1. The CDR3 extends over 15 amino acids. Per the germline V gene, CDR1 is SGHTA and CDR2 is FQGNSA. V trimming: 5 bases; J trimming: 9 bases; junction bases outside the gene matches: 14. As DNA, the CDR3 is TGTGCCAGCAGCCCGACAGGGGCCCTCGGAGGGCCCCAGTACTTC. Translating gives CASSPTGALGGPQYF.

In this sample, this clonotype turned up a few times. The chain couples TRBV6-2 or TRBV6-3 to TRBJ2-7, with 12 bases that match TRBD2. The J segment lost 5 bases and the V segment lost 4 bases, leaving 12 bases of the junction unmatched. The CDR3 sequence is 17 residues long. Looked up from germline, CDR1 is MNHEY and CDR2 is SVGEGT. The DNA of the CDR3 is TGTGCCAGCAGTTCGGAGAGGACTAGCGGGAAAGCGAACGAGCAGTACTTC. It yields the protein CASSSERTSGKANEQYF.

The V and J genes are TRBV6-1 and TRBJ1-6; tentative D call: TRBD1 (6 bases). CDR3 size: 14 residues. Germline-derived CDR1 and CDR2 are MNHNS and SASEGT. Trimming left V 7 bases short and J 6 bases short, with 13 bases between. The CDR3 loop is CASTVGGSNSPLHF. CDR3 sequence (DNA): TGTGCCAGCACCGTGGGGGGCTCTAATTCACCCCTCCACTTT.

V usage is TRBV7-2 and J usage is TRBJ2-3; D gene ambiguous. CDR1 is SGHTA and CDR2 is FQGNSA in the germline V gene. The CDR3 is made up of 14 amino acids. The V and J ends lost 1 base and 5 bases respectively, with 10 bases between them. The CDR3 nucleotides read TGTGCCAGCAGCTTAGACCTAGTTATAGATACGCAGTATTTT. This sequence encodes CASSLDLVIDTQYF.

Concerning this clonotype itself: Given a much more abundant clone one base away, this may be a read error. The chain uses TRBV7-2 and TRBJ2-3; TRBD1 matches at 12 bases. The CDR3 covers 15 residues. Germline-derived CDR1 and CDR2 are SGHTA and FQGNSA. CDR3 protein: CDSRWGQGAGDTQYF. The CDR3, as DNA: TGTGACAGCAGATGGGGACAGGGGGCAGGAGATACGCAGTATTTT.

The table lists this clonotype with many counts. CDR3 DNA sequence: TGTGCCAGCAGACGAGGAGGGAACAACCAAGAGACCCAGTACTTC. The encoded protein is CASRRGGNNQETQYF. The chain combines TRBV7-2 with TRBJ2-5; D perhaps matches TRBD2 (6 bases). From germline, CDR1 is SGHTA and CDR2 FQGNSA. Trimming removed 6 bases at V and 0 bases at J, with 14 bases between. The CDR3 covers 15 residues.

This clonotype has at least ten counts. V gene TRBV7-2 combines with J gene TRBJ2-5; 9 bases agree with TRBD1. The V segment lost 5 bases and the J segment 4 bases; nucleotides outside the gene matches: 5. Germline-derived CDR1 and CDR2 are SGHTA and FQGNSA. The CDR3 is 14 amino acids. The chain's CDR3 is CASSPDRGGETQYF. CDR3 nucleotides: TGTGCCAGCAGCCCGGACAGGGGCGGAGAGACCCAGTACTTC.

This clonotype was counted between two and nine times. The V call is TRBV12-3 or TRBV12-4, the J call TRBJ1-2; the match to TRBD1 covers 8 bases. Trimming cost V 7 bases and J 6 bases; bases outside gene matches: 10. The CDR3 contains 14 residues. CDR3 nucleotide sequence: TGTGCCAGCACTCGGACAGGGTCTACCGATGGCTACACCTTC. It encodes CASTRTGSTDGYTF.

The CDR3 DNA reads TGCAGCGGCCAAGACGGATTCAAGAATACGCAGTATTTT. It is translated as CSGQDGFKNTQYF. The chain uses TRBV20-1 and TRBJ2-3, with D hard to call. Germline V gives CDR1 DFQATT, CDR2 SNEGSKA (reference sequence). The CDR3 extends over 13 amino acids.

This clonotype occurred a few times. The gene calls are TRBV11-2 and TRBJ2-2; TRBD2 matches at 8 bases. The CDR3 contains 15 residues. The germline V gene has CDR1 SGHAT and CDR2 FQNNGV. Trimming removed 6 bases from V and 4 bases from J; junction bases left unmatched: 7. The CDR3 DNA is TGTGCCAGCAGAGTACTAGCGGAGTTCACCGGGGAGCTGTTTTTT. Translated: CASRVLAEFTGELFF.

The chain employs TRBV12-5 and TRBJ2-3; D unresolved. CDR3 size: 18 residues. Looked up from germline, CDR1 is LGHNT and CDR2 is FRNRAP. The V end lost 0 bases, the J end lost 1 base, and 17 bases lay between the germline ends. The CDR3 sequence is CASGLVPDGRPRTDTQYF. CDR3 coding DNA: TGTGCTAGTGGTTTGGTACCGGACGGACGCCCACGCACAGATACGCAGTATTTT.

The V call is TRBV7-4, the J call TRBJ2-1; 8 bases match TRBD2. The CDR3 totals 19 residues. V was pared by 3 bases and J by 3 bases, with 16 bases of the junction left unmatched. Germline-derived CDR1 and CDR2 are SGHVT and SQSDAQ. The chain's CDR3 is CASSFPSGLLAEDYNEQFF. The DNA of the CDR3 is TGTGCCAGCAGCTTCCCTAGCGGCCTACTAGCGGAAGACTACAATGAGCAGTTCTTC. Together with reference TRBV7-4 and TRBJ2-1, the CDR3 gives the full variable domain: GAGVSQSPRYKVAKRGRDVALRCDSISGHVTLYWYRQTLGQGSEVLTYSQSDAQRDKSGRPSGRFSAERPERSVSTLKIQRTEQGDSAVYLCASSFPSGLLAEDYNEQFFGPGTRLTVL.

This clonotype was found a few times. This chain links TRBV7-9 with TRBJ2-7; tentative D call: TRBD1 (6 bases). The CDR3 runs to 15 residues. Germline V lookup: CDR1 SEHNR, CDR2 FQNEAQ (reference sequence). V lost 3 bases and J 2 bases, leaving 14 bases between the germline ends. The DNA for the CDR3 is TGTGCCAGCAGCTTCTTAGGACAGAACACCTACGAGCAGTACTTC. Its translation: CASSFLGQNTYEQYF.

This clonotype has a handful of counts. This rearrangement joins TRBV7-9 to TRBJ2-7; TRBD2 matches 8 bases. The CDR3 length is 16 residues. With V trimmed by 5 bases and J by 0 bases, 9 bases remained unmatched. CDR1 and CDR2 from the germline V gene are SEHNR and FQNEAQ (reference sequence). CDR3 DNA: TGTGCCAGCAGCCCACGGACTAGCCGCGACTCCTACGAGCAGTACTTC. Residues: CASSPRTSRDSYEQYF.

This chain links TRBV23-1 with TRBJ1-1; D is perhaps TRBD1 (6 bases). TRBV23-1 is designated an ORF whose function remains uncertain. The CDR3 totals 16 residues. The V end was cut by 4 bases, the J end by 9 bases, with 24 bases between. The CDR3 sequence: CASSLGWGRGILQAFF. CDR3 in DNA: TGCGCCAGCAGTCTCGGCTGGGGGCGCGGAATCCTGCAAGCTTTCTTT.

The chain has TRBV15 and TRBJ2-5, with 11 bases that match TRBD2. The CDR3 totals 16 residues. With 4 bases clipped from V and 4 bases from J, the junction kept 8 bases outside the gene matches. CDR1 and CDR2 (germline): LNHNV, YYDKDF (reference sequence). CDR3 sequence: CATSKRVAGGGETQYF. In nucleotides, the CDR3 is TGTGCCACCAGCAAAAGGGTAGCGGGAGGGGGAGAGACCCAGTACTTC.

The CDR3 region is CSLGLAIYEQYF. As DNA, the CDR3 is TGCAGCCTCGGACTAGCTATCTACGAGCAGTACTTC. The chain uses TRBV20-1 and TRBJ2-7; 8 positions agree with TRBD2. This CDR3 region has 12 residues. Germline V CDR1 and CDR2: DFQATT, SNEGSKA (reference sequence).

This clonotype was detected a few times. The CDR3 is CASSYLSGVSNTEAFF. Written as DNA, the CDR3 is TGTGCCAGCAGTTACCTCAGTGGGGTATCGAACACTGAAGCTTTCTTT. The chain is built from TRBV6-5 and TRBJ1-1; no clear D gene. Germline lookup yields CDR1 MNHEY and CDR2 SVGAGI. Trimming left V 2 bases short and J 1 base short, with 14 bases between. This CDR3 region has 16 residues.